This T cell receptor beta chain came from a study of blood T cell repertoires in COVID-19. Study as a whole: Specimens from acute and convalescent COVID-19 originated in the United States, Italy and Spain.

TCRdb's table, derived via immunoSEQ multiplex PCR, lists solely in-frame clones and lacks some. This table holds about 380,000 clones, roughly 86% found once. Sequenced sample: peripheral blood. The sequence derives from a human donor with acute or convalescent COVID-19. The donor label of this sample is uncertain.

The CDR3 DNA follows: TGTGCCAGCAGGTTGGAGGCCTCGAGTGTTACTGAAGCTTTCTTT. Its protein is CASRLEASSVTEAFF. V gene TRBV2 combines with J gene TRBJ1-1; D uncertain. V was pared by 6 bases and J by 5 bases, with 19 bases between. Germline V gene data show CDR1 as SNHLY and CDR2 as FYNNEI. The CDR3 has 15 residues.